The text below deals with one T cell receptor beta chain. Its matching antigen is unknown. The sample originates from a study of T cell clonotyping in hematopoietic cell transplantation. Profiled with immunoSEQ multiplex PCR; TCRdb holds only in-frame clones, not every one. Of some 30,000 clones in the sample, 60% to 85% are singletons; the top ten hold around 7%. Findings and caveats of the study: Few recipient clonotypes overlapped donors; over 95% were de novo at given depth. After transplant, recipient diversity fell while pathologically expanded clonotypes grew through day 180.

Germline values: CDR1 SGHVS, CDR2 FNYEAQ. V shed 5 bases and J shed 2 bases, with 16 bases lying between them. CDR3 length: 16 residues. As for time point: recipient sample about 28 days before transplant, after cytoreduction. Recipients were bled about 28 days pretransplant and at posttransplant days 30, 100, 180. The receptor was isolated from a woman under 40 with chronic myeloid leukemia. Some clones in this sample may be carry-over from other donors' samples. The specimen comprised peripheral blood mononuclear cells, sampled before stem cell transplant. The chain has TRBV7-6 and TRBJ2-1; unclear D gene. Written as DNA, the CDR3 is TGTGCCAGCAGCCCAAAGCACCATTCGGCCTACAATGAGCAGTTCTTC. This sequence encodes CASSPKHHSAYNEQFF.